The rows below give T cell receptor beta chains drawn from one sample of a study of immune evolution from preneoplasia to lung adenocarcinoma. The table came from immunoSEQ multiplex PCR; TCRdb's copy has only in-frame clones and leaves some out. The sample lists fewer than 50,000 clones; 70% to 85% were seen once. The sample was FFPE invasive lung adenocarcinoma tissue. The receptor source for this set is a person in their sixties or seventies with lung adenocarcinoma. The CDR3 runs from the conserved cysteine through the conserved F or W.

v_gene | CDR3aa
TRBV15 | CATSRDDLASVVTGELFF
TRBV7-9 | CASSPLGLGDEKLFF
TRBV4-1 | CASSQGPGGSRRDEQYF
TRBV5-1 | CASSPGTGGREKLFF
TRBV18 | CASSPLAGTYNEQFF
TRBV19 | CASQGNRLGSSYNEQFF
TRBV9 | CASSVGYNEQFF
TRBV28 | CASIMDRGRNEQFF
TRBV28 | CASRQQAGGREQFF
TRBV5-1 | CASSPGGGGGYNEQFF
TRBV27 | CASSPQTGANTEAFF
TRBV18 | CASSPGREQFF